This entry lists 12 T cell receptor beta chains sequenced from one sample in a study of CD8+ T cells in alopecia areata. The treatment is: oral pan-JAK inhibitor, 5-10 mg twice daily. Reverse transcription of extracted RNA yielded cDNA, which provided the sequencing template. Libraries were prepared by immunoSEQ multiplex PCR; TCRdb keeps only in-frame clonotypes and omits some of them. The table records approximately 90,000 clones, more than 65% of them present only once. Sequencing used CD8+ T cells sorted from blood, obtained at week 44, from a patient treated with tofacitinib. The source of these receptors is a human donor with alopecia areata.

This clone was counted at least ten times. This chain joins TRBV30 and TRBJ2-2; TRBD1 matches at 7 bases. Trimming at V came to 3 bases and at J to 3 bases, leaving 1 base not matched to a gene. Per the germline V gene, CDR1 is GTSNPN and CDR2 is SVGIG (reference sequence). The CDR3 is 13 amino acids. As DNA, the CDR3 is TGTGCCTGGAGCCAGGGGGACACCGGGGAGCTGTTTTTT. This gives the protein CAWSQGDTGELFF.

This clone was counted a few times. This chain uses TRBV4-3 with TRBJ2-7, with 11 positions matching TRBD1. Germline V gives CDR1 LGHNA, CDR2 YSLEER. The CDR3 spans 16 residues. V gave up 0 bases and J gave up 6 bases; unmatched junction bases: 7. This CDR3 is CASSQDGTGGQTEQYF. CDR3 sequence (DNA): TGCGCCAGCAGCCAAGACGGGACAGGGGGACAGACCGAGCAGTACTTC.

With regard to this clone: At one end the junction does not follow the germline gene, possibly because of a read error. The chain couples TRBV10-3 to TRBJ2-1; a possible D gene is TRBD2 (6 bases). The CDR3 sequence is 16 residues long. Germline V gene sequence: CDR1 ENHRY, CDR2 SYGVKD. CDR3 nucleotides: TGTGCCAGCAGTGACTCCGGGACTGGAGACTACAATGAGCAGTTCTTC. Translated, it gives CASSDSGTGDYNEQFF.

The chain has TRBV11-2 and TRBJ1-2, with D possibly TRBD1 on 5 matching bases. The V end lost 1 base, the J end lost 6 bases, and 9 bases lay between the germline ends. Germline V gives CDR1 SGHAT, CDR2 FQNNGV. The CDR3 spans 13 residues. The chain's CDR3 is CASSLGGADGYTF. In DNA form, the CDR3 reads TGTGCCAGCAGCTTAGGAGGGGCCGATGGCTACACCTTC.

The rearrangement links TRBV11-2 to TRBJ2-7, with 9 bases aligning to TRBD1. V was pared by 5 bases and J by 0 bases, with 2 bases of the junction left unmatched. Germline CDR1 reads SGHAT; CDR2 reads FQNNGV. The CDR3 has 14 amino acids. The CDR3 sequence is CASSATGGSYEQYF. The CDR3 DNA reads TGTGCCAGCAGCGCGACAGGGGGCTCCTACGAGCAGTACTTC.

The chain is built from TRBV10-2 and TRBJ2-7; possible D gene TRBD1, 6 bases. V lost 2 bases and J lost 1, with 9 bases in between. Looked up from germline, CDR1 is WSHSY and CDR2 is SAAADI. The CDR3 runs to 14 residues. Here the CDR3 reads CASSEGDISYEQYF. The CDR3, as DNA: TGCGCCAGCAGTGAGGGGGACATATCCTACGAGCAGTACTTC.

The chain couples TRBV7-6 to TRBJ2-6; 7 positions match TRBD1. J lost 0 bases, V lost 5 bases, and 10 bases had no gene match. The CDR3 contains 18 residues. Looked up from germline, CDR1 is SGHVS and CDR2 is FNYEAQ. CDR3 coding DNA: TGTGCCAGCAGCCCAGTCGGGACAGAGTACTCTGGGGCCAACGTCCTGACTTTC. It translates to CASSPVGTEYSGANVLTF.

The V gene is TRBV4-3, the J gene TRBJ2-7; TRBD1 aligns across 8 bases. Germline loops: CDR1 LGHNA, CDR2 YSLEER. The CDR3 is made up of 13 amino acids. V dropped 2 bases and J dropped 6; count of bases not matched to a gene: 3. CDR3 region: CASSQTRGREQYF. CDR3 DNA sequence: TGCGCCAGCAGCCAAACCAGGGGGCGCGAGCAGTACTTC.

This sequence joins TRBV7-9 and TRBJ2-7; TRBD2 matches at 8 bases. Germline CDR1 and CDR2: SEHNR and FQNEAQ (reference sequence). The CDR3 contains 12 residues. V was pared by 5 bases and J by 4 bases, with 1 base of the junction left unmatched. The CDR3 coding sequence is TGTGCCAGCAGCCGGGGGGGTTACGAGCAGTACTTC. Protein: CASSRGGYEQYF.

This clone has at least ten counts. The genes are TRBV19 and TRBJ1-5, with D possibly TRBD1 on 6 matching bases. V dropped 7 bases and J dropped 3 bases, with 10 bases sitting between them. CDR1 and CDR2 from the germline V gene are LNHDA and SQIVND (reference sequence). CDR3 length equals 13 residues. CDR3 sequence reads: CASNNRVNQPQHF. In nucleotides, the CDR3 is TGTGCCAGTAATAACAGGGTCAATCAGCCCCAGCATTTT.

This chain connects TRBV7-2 to TRBJ2-5; D possibly uses TRBD1 or TRBD2 (5 bases each). This CDR3 region has 16 residues. V shed 5 bases and J shed 4 bases, with 20 bases lying between them. CDR1 and CDR2 from the germline V gene are SGHTA and FQGNSA. The CDR3 sequence is CASSRPRSDGGETQYF. The CDR3 DNA sequence: TGTGCCAGCAGCCGCCCCCGGTCCGATGGGGGAGAGACCCAGTACTTC.

The chain couples TRBV9 to TRBJ2-2; the D gene is possibly TRBD2 (5 bases). Germline V gene sequence: CDR1 SGDLS, CDR2 YYNGEE. The CDR3 covers 16 residues. V lost 3 bases to trimming and J lost 2 bases, with 14 bases between them. CDR3 nucleotides: TGTGCCAGCAGCGGCGGGCGGGCCCCAAACACCGGGGAGCTGTTTTTT. Translated, it gives CASSGGRAPNTGELFF. Full variable domain (outside the CDR3, taken from reference TRBV9 and TRBJ2-2): DSGVTQTPKHLITATGQRVTLRCSPRSGDLSVYWYQQSLDQGLQFLIQYYNGEERAKGNILERFSAQQFPDLHSELNLSSLELGDSALYFCASSGGRAPNTGELFFGEGSRLTVL.